These 30 T cell receptor beta chains came from one sample sequenced in a study of identical twins. TCRdb called the 5' RACE reads again in MiXCR, with one record for every CDR3 protein. The sample gives 200,000 to 250,000 distinct CDR3 sequences, approximately 6.8% of which show up once; approximately 5.4% is in the top ten. The data were also submitted as part of a second study, on yellow fever vaccine responses in identical twins.

The specimen was CD8+ T cells sorted from blood. The receptor set was obtained from a woman aged 18-29 years in good health.

This clonotype was seen more than once but under ten times. The J gene is TRBJ2-4, the V gene TRBV7-9; D might be TRBD1 (6 bases). Germline CDR1 reads SEHNR; CDR2 reads FQNEAQ (reference sequence). This CDR3 has 15 residues. Trimming took off 5 bases at V and 5 bases at J, with 16 bases between the two ends. CDR3 sequence: CASSNSQGLENIQYF. CDR3 in DNA: TGTGCCAGCAGCAACTCGCAGGGGCTCGAAAACATTCAGTACTTC.

This clonotype has more than one count but fewer than ten. At one boundary the junction diverges from the germline segment, which might be a read error. This chain links TRBV20-1 with TRBJ2-3, with 9 bases identical to TRBD2. Germline assignment: CDR1 DFQATT and CDR2 SNEGSKA (reference sequence). This CDR3 spans 16 amino acids. The CDR3 DNA reads TGCTGTGCTAGAGATAATCCTAGCGGGGACACAGATACGCAGTATTTT. As protein: CCARDNPSGDTDTQYF.

This clonotype was seen many times. The rearrangement links TRBV7-8 to TRBJ2-5; 7 bases are a match to TRBD1. Unmatched junction bases numbered 9, after V lost 1 base and J lost 1 base. This CDR3 region has 17 residues. In germline, CDR1 is SGHVS, CDR2 FQNEAQ. This chain's CDR3 is CASSLGSGQTTQETQYF. The CDR3 nucleotides are TGTGCCAGCAGCTTAGGGTCGGGACAGACAACCCAAGAGACCCAGTACTTC.

This clonotype has ten or more counts. V is TRBV4-2 and J is TRBJ2-3; D tentatively fits TRBD1 or TRBD2 (6 bases each). CDR1 and CDR2 from the germline V gene are LGHNA and YNFKEQ. The V and J ends lost 0 bases and 2 bases respectively, with 9 bases between them. This CDR3 is 15 amino acids long. Written as DNA, the CDR3 is TGTGCCAGCAGCCAAGATGGGGGGCCCACAGATACGCAGTATTTT. It encodes CASSQDGGPTDTQYF.

The chain employs TRBV4-1 and TRBJ2-5; 9 nucleotides align to TRBD1. The CDR3 extends over 17 amino acids. Per the germline V gene, CDR1 is MGHRA and CDR2 is YSYEKL. Trimming took 4 bases from V and 5 from J; bases not matched to a gene: 14. The CDR3: CASSPTTGQGSFETQYF. DNA for the CDR3: TGCGCCAGCAGCCCCACGACAGGACAGGGGAGTTTTGAGACCCAGTACTTC.

This clonotype came up many times. The chain couples TRBV5-1 to TRBJ2-3; D is undetermined. V dropped 3 bases and J dropped 0 bases, with 14 bases sitting between them. The CDR3 totals 16 residues. CDR1 is SGHRS, CDR2 YFSETQ, per germline. CDR3 sequence reads: CASSWRTLLSTDTQYF. CDR3 bases: TGCGCCAGCAGCTGGCGGACCCTACTGAGCACAGATACGCAGTATTTT.

This clonotype was counted only a few times. The chain joins TRBV20-1 to TRBJ1-2; unclear D gene. The V and J ends lost 0 bases and 2 bases respectively, with 22 bases between them. The germline V gene has CDR1 DFQATT and CDR2 SNEGSKA (reference sequence). The CDR3 contains 18 residues. This CDR3 is CSAREVGRTTIWNYGYTF. The DNA of the CDR3 is TGCAGTGCTAGAGAGGTGGGCAGAACAACGATTTGGAACTATGGCTACACCTTC.

Many counts were recorded for this clonotype. This chain uses TRBV27 with TRBJ2-7, with D uncertain. Germline V lookup: CDR1 MNHEY, CDR2 SMNVEV (reference sequence). V gave up 2 bases and J gave up 6 bases, with 11 bases separating them. CDR3 length equals 13 residues. CDR3 protein: CASSLGSGVEQYF. The CDR3 DNA follows: TGTGCCAGCAGTTTAGGGTCTGGGGTCGAGCAGTACTTC.

J is TRBJ2-7 and V is TRBV18; 7 nucleotides match TRBD2. Germline CDR1 and CDR2: KGHSH and LQKENI. Trimming at V came to 2 bases and at J to 2 bases, leaving 6 bases not matched to a gene. The CDR3 runs 15 residues. The CDR3 DNA sequence: TGTGCCAGCTCACCATACGGCGGGGGACCCTACGAGCAGTACTTC. Residues: CASSPYGGGPYEQYF.

A few counts support this clonotype. The chain has TRBV4-2 and TRBJ2-3; no firm D call. CDR1 and CDR2 (germline): LGHNA, YNFKEQ. This CDR3 contains 14 residues. Trimming removed 0 bases from V and 2 bases from J, with 6 bases in between. CDR3 DNA: TGTGCCAGCAGCCAAGAAAAACACACAGATACGCAGTATTTT. It is translated as CASSQEKHTDTQYF.

This clonotype has ten or more counts. The chain carries TRBV14 and TRBJ2-5; TRBD2 might be the D (6 bases). Germline V gives CDR1 SGHDN, CDR2 FVKESK. The CDR3 runs 15 residues. Trimming pared 2 bases from V and 4 bases from J, leaving 14 bases between. DNA of the CDR3: TGTGCCAGCAGCCAATGGCGGGGAAGAGGAGAGACCCAGTACTTC. This sequence encodes CASSQWRGRGETQYF.

The chain recombines TRBV28 with TRBJ1-6; 11 nucleotides line up with TRBD1. Trimming cost V 6 bases and J 8 bases; bases outside gene matches: 9. The germline V gene encodes CDR1 MDHEN and CDR2 SYDVKM. The CDR3 is 16 residues long. The CDR3 DNA reads TGTGCCAGCAGACCCGGACAGGGGGCTTCGTATTCACCCCTCCACTTT. Encoded protein: CASRPGQGASYSPLHF.

This clonotype showed up just a few times. The chain recombines TRBV13 with TRBJ2-2, with D maybe TRBD1 (5 bases). The CDR3 totals 18 residues. CDR1 is PRHDT and CDR2 is FYEKMQ in the germline V gene (reference sequence). V dropped 5 bases and J dropped 0 bases, with 19 bases sitting between them. Written as DNA, the CDR3 is TGTGCCAGCAGCCCCGCCCCGACAGAGACCTCGAACACCGGGGAGCTGTTTTTT. Encoded protein: CASSPAPTETSNTGELFF.

V is TRBV5-7 and J is TRBJ2-3; TRBD2 matches at 10 bases. TRBV5-7 is an ORF; its function is uncertain. This CDR3 is 17 amino acids long. J was trimmed by 2 bases and V by 4 bases; bases with no gene match: 10. Written as DNA, the CDR3 is TGTGCCAGCAGCCCAGGACTAGCGGAGGGCCTCACAGATACGCAGTATTTT. It translates to CASSPGLAEGLTDTQYF.

This clonotype was recorded a few times. The chain uses TRBV3-1 and TRBJ2-2; 8 positions match TRBD2. The CDR3 has 20 amino acids. V was pared by 0 bases and J by 0 bases, with 12 bases of the junction left unmatched. The germline CDR1 and CDR2 sequences are LGHDT and YNNKEL (reference sequence). The CDR3: CASSQEERPHSGANTGELFF. CDR3 DNA sequence: TGTGCCAGCAGCCAAGAAGAAAGGCCCCATAGCGGGGCGAACACCGGGGAGCTGTTTTTT.

This clonotype was picked up many times. The chain employs TRBV20-1 and TRBJ2-1; 9 nucleotides agree with TRBD2. CDR1 and CDR2 (germline): DFQATT, SNEGSKA (reference sequence). The CDR3 extends over 15 amino acids. The ends lost 1 base at V and 8 bases at J; junction bases unmatched: 9. This CDR3 is CSARALAGVRHEQFF. CDR3 DNA: TGCAGTGCTAGAGCGTTAGCGGGAGTTCGCCATGAGCAGTTCTTC.

This clonotype was seen many times. This CDR3 is CASSFRLGDTEAFF. As DNA, the CDR3 is TGTGCCAGCAGTTTCCGCTTGGGCGACACTGAAGCTTTCTTT. V usage is TRBV28 and J usage is TRBJ1-1; D uncertain. Germline CDR1 is MDHEN and CDR2 is SYDVKM. The length of the CDR3 is 14 residues. Trimming left V 3 bases short and J 3 bases short, with 11 bases between.

The rearrangement joins TRBV20-1 to TRBJ1-6; D is unresolved. Trimming left V 3 bases short and J 1 base short, with 16 bases between. Germline loops: CDR1 DFQATT, CDR2 SNEGSKA (reference sequence). The length of the CDR3 is 17 residues. In DNA, the CDR3 is TGCAGTGCTAGGGATGGGAATTCTGGATCCTATAATTCACCCCTCCACTTT. Translating it yields CSARDGNSGSYNSPLHF.

A few counts support this clonotype. This rearrangement joins TRBV4-1 to TRBJ2-7; the D is unclear. The CDR3 sequence is 13 residues long. Germline CDR1 is MGHRA and CDR2 is YSYEKL. Trimming stripped 0 bases from V and 2 bases from J, with 5 bases between. CDR3 coding DNA: TGCGCCAGCAGCCAAGAACCCACCTACGAGCAGTACGTC. As protein: CASSQEPTYEQYV.

Many counts were recorded for this clonotype. The DNA is left out, because the CDR3 cannot be placed on it with certainty; the CDR3 is given as TCRdb lists it. V is TRBV21-1 and J is TRBJ1-2; the table's TRBD1 call for D was not verified on the DNA. TRBV21-1 is flagged as a pseudogene. The CDR3 extends over 17 residues, inclusive of both ends. The CDR3 reads CASSKVGTGSIGYGYTF.

Only a few counts were recorded for this clonotype. The V gene is TRBV20-1, the J gene TRBJ2-3, with D uncertain. Germline V gene sequence: CDR1 DFQATT, CDR2 SNEGSKA (reference sequence). Trimming removed 6 bases from V and 4 bases from J, with 17 bases in between. The CDR3 is 14 residues long. The CDR3 sequence is CSASEEDAADTQYF. DNA of the CDR3: TGCAGTGCCAGCGAAGAGGATGCGGCAGATACGCAGTATTTT.

In this sample, this clonotype turned up many times. The chain joins TRBV3-1 to TRBJ2-2, with D unclear. This CDR3 is built from 16 residues. The germline V and J ends were trimmed by 0 bases and 3 bases, with 11 bases remaining between them. Germline-derived CDR1 and CDR2 are LGHDT and YNNKEL (reference sequence). The CDR3 spells CASSQEDSPHTGELFF. The CDR3 nucleotides read TGTGCCAGCAGCCAAGAAGATTCACCCCACACCGGGGAGCTGTTTTTT.

This clonotype was found many times. This rearrangement joins TRBV12-3 or TRBV12-4 to TRBJ2-1; weak D call: TRBD2 (5 bases). V lost 8 bases to trimming and J lost 7 bases, with 9 bases between them. The CDR3 has 11 residues. This CDR3 reads CASLAGNEQFF. The CDR3 DNA sequence: TGTGCCAGCCTGGCGGGTAATGAGCAGTTCTTC.

This clonotype occurred many times. The gene calls are TRBV20-1 and TRBJ2-1; 8 bases align to TRBD1. This CDR3 region has 16 residues. Germline V gives CDR1 DFQATT, CDR2 SNEGSKA (reference sequence). With 6 bases clipped from V and 2 bases from J, the junction kept 12 bases outside the gene matches. CDR3 amino acids: CSAIAQDRVAYNEQFF. As DNA, the CDR3 is TGCAGTGCCATAGCTCAGGACAGGGTGGCCTACAATGAGCAGTTCTTC.

This chain joins TRBV20-1 and TRBJ1-1; D not resolved. Germline CDR1 reads DFQATT; CDR2 reads SNEGSKA (reference sequence). The CDR3 length is 12 residues. Trimming removed 3 bases at V and 2 bases at J, with 7 bases between. The CDR3 protein is CSASSVNTEAFF. The CDR3 DNA sequence: TGCAGTGCTAGTTCAGTTAACACTGAAGCTTTCTTT.

The rearrangement uses TRBV18 and TRBJ2-1; 8 bases map to TRBD2. V shed 3 bases, J shed 0 bases, and the junction held 7 bases outside the gene matches. The CDR3 runs 17 residues. Germline CDR1 KGHSH, CDR2 LQKENI. Here the CDR3 reads CASSPSTSGHSYNEQFF. The CDR3 nucleotides read TGTGCCAGCTCACCGTCAACTAGCGGCCACTCCTACAATGAGCAGTTCTTC.

This clonotype was recorded at least ten times. This rearrangement joins TRBV28 to TRBJ2-2; D unresolved. CDR1 and CDR2 from the germline V gene are MDHEN and SYDVKM. The CDR3 is made up of 15 amino acids. V was pared by 5 bases and J by 6 bases, with 16 bases between. The CDR3 bases are TGTGCCAGCAGTCCCCGGCCCGTTAGGCCCGGGGAGCTGTTTTTT. Its protein product is CASSPRPVRPGELFF.

This sequence joins TRBV4-1 and TRBJ2-7; D unclear. CDR1 is MGHRA, CDR2 YSYEKL, per germline. The V and J ends lost 1 base and 0 bases respectively, with 7 bases between them. The length of the CDR3 is 14 residues. The CDR3 DNA follows: TGCGCCAGCAGCCAAGTAGACACCTCCTACGAGCAGTACGTC. It specifies CASSQVDTSYEQYV.

The V gene is TRBV7-6, the J gene TRBJ2-7; 10 nucleotides agree with TRBD2. The CDR3 covers 17 residues. The germline V gene has CDR1 SGHVS and CDR2 FNYEAQ. The trim removed 1 base at V and 4 bases at J, leaving 10 bases unmatched. CDR3 sequence (DNA): TGTGCCAGCAGCTTAGGCGGGGCTAGCGGGAGCGTTTACGAGCAGTACTTC. Encoded protein: CASSLGGASGSVYEQYF.

The table lists this clonotype with many counts. V and J are TRBV28 and TRBJ2-1; weak D call: TRBD2 (6 bases). Germline V gene sequence: CDR1 MDHEN, CDR2 SYDVKM. V was trimmed by 6 bases and J by 7 bases, leaving 19 bases between them. This CDR3 is built from 15 residues. The CDR3 bases are TGTGCCAGCAGCCCCCTTTGGCGGGGTCGGAATGAGCAGTTCTTC. Protein sequence: CASSPLWRGRNEQFF. The whole variable domain, remainder taken from reference TRBV28 and TRBJ2-1, is DVKVTQSSRYLVKRTGEKVFLECVQDMDHENMFWYRQDPGLGLRLIYFSYDVKMKEKGDIPEGYSVSREKKERFSLILESASTNQTSMYLCASSPLWRGRNEQFFGPGTRLTVL.